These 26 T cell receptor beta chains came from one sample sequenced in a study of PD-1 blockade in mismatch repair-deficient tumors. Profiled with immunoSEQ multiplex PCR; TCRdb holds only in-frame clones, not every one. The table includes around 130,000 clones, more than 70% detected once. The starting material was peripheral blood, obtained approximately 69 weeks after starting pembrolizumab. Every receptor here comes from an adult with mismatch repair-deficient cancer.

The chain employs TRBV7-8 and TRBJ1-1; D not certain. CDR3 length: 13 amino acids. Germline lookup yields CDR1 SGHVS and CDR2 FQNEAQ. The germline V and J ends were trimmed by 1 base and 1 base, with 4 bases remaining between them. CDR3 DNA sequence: TGTGCCAGCAGCTTAGGTTGGAACACTGAAGCTTTCTTT. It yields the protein CASSLGWNTEAFF.

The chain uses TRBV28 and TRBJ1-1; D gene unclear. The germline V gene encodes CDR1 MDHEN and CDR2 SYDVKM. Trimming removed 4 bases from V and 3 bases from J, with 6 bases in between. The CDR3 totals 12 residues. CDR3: CASSWLDTEAFF. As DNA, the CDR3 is TGTGCCAGCAGTTGGTTGGACACTGAAGCTTTCTTT.

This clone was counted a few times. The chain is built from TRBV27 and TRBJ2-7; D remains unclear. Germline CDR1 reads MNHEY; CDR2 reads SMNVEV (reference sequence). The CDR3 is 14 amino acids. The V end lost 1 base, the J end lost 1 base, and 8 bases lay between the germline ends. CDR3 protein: CASSLFVGSYEQYF. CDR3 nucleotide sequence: TGTGCCAGCAGTTTATTTGTGGGTTCCTACGAGCAGTACTTC.

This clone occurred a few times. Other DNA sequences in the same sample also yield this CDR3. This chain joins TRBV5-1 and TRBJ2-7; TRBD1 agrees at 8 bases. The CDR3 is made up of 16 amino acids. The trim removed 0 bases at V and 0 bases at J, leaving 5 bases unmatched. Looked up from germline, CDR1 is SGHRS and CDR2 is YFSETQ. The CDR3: CASSLAPGGSSYEQYF. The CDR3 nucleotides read TGCGCCAGCAGCTTGGCCCCAGGGGGCAGCTCCTACGAGCAGTACTTC.

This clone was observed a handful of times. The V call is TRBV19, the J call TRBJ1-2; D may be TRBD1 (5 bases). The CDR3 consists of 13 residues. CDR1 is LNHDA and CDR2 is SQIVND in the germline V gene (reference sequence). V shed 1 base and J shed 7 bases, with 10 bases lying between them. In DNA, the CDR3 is TGTGCCAGTAGTATAGCCAGGGTCTCTGGCTACACCTTC. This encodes CASSIARVSGYTF.

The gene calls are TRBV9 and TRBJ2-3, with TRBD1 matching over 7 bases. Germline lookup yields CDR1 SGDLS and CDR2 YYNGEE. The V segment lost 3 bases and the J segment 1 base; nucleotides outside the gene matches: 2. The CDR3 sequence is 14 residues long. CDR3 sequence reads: CASSDRGRTDTQYF. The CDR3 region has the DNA TGTGCCAGCAGCGACAGGGGCCGCACAGATACGCAGTATTTT.

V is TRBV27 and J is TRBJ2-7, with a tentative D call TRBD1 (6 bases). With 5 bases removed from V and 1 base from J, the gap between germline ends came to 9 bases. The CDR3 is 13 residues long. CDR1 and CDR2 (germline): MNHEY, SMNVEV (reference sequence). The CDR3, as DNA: TGTGCCAGCAGTCCCGGACAGTCCTACGAGCAGTACTTC. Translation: CASSPGQSYEQYF.

The CDR3 loop is CASSIGSPPDTQYF. DNA for the CDR3: TGTGCCAGTAGTATTGGGAGTCCGCCAGATACGCAGTATTTT. This rearrangement joins TRBV19 to TRBJ2-3, with D perhaps matching TRBD2 (5 bases). The CDR3 loop spans 14 amino acids. Germline V CDR1 and CDR2: LNHDA, SQIVND (reference sequence). V lost 3 bases to trimming and J lost 4 bases, with 11 bases between them. Complete variable domain (other parts from reference TRBV19 and TRBJ2-3): DGGITQSPKYLFRKEGQNVTLSCEQNLNHDAMYWYRQDPGQGLRLIYYSQIVNDFQKGDIAEGYSVSREKKESFPLTVTSAQKNPTAFYLCASSIGSPPDTQYFGPGTRLTVL.

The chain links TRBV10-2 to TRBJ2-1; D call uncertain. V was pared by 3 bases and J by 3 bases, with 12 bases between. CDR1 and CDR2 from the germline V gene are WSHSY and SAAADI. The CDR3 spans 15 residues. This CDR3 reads CASSDAPNVYNEQFF. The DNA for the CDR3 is TGCGCCAGCAGTGACGCGCCGAACGTCTACAATGAGCAGTTCTTC.

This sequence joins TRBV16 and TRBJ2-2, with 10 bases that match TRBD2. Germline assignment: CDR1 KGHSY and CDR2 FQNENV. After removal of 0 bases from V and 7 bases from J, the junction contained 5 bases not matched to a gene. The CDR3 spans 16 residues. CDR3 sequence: CASSQSLAGAGGELFF. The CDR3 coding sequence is TGTGCCAGCAGCCAATCCCTAGCGGGAGCCGGCGGGGAGCTGTTTTTT.

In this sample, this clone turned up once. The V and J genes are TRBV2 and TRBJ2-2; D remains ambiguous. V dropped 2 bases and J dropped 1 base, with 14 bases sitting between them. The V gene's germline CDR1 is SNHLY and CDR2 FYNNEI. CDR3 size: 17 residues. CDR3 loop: CASSEFSGLGNTGELFF. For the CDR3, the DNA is TGTGCCAGCAGTGAATTTTCCGGGCTGGGGAACACCGGGGAGCTGTTTTTT.

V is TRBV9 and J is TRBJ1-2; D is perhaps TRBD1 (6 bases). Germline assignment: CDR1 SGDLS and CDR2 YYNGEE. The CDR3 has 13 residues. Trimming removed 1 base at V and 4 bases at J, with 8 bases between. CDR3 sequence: CASSVKGGYGYTF. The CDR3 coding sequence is TGTGCCAGCAGCGTAAAGGGGGGCTATGGCTACACCTTC.

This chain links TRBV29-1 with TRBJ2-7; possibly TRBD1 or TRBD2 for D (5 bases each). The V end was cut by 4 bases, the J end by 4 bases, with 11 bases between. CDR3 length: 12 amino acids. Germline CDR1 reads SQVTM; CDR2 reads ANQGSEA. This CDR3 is CSVGGEIYEQYF. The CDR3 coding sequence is TGCAGCGTTGGAGGGGAAATTTACGAGCAGTACTTC.

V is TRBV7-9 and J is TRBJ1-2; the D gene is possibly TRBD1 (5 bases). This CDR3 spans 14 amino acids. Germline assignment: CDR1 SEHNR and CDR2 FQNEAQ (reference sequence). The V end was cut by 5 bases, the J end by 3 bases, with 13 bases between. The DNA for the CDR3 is TGTGCCAGCAGCAGAGACAGCCAGGACTATGGCTACACCTTC. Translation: CASSRDSQDYGYTF. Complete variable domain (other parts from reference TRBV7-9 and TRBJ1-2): DTGVSQNPRHKITKRGQNVTFRCDPISEHNRLYWYRQTLGQGPEFLTYFQNEAQLEKSRLLSDRFSAERPKGSFSTLEIQRTEQGDSAMYLCASSRDSQDYGYTFGSGTRLTVV.

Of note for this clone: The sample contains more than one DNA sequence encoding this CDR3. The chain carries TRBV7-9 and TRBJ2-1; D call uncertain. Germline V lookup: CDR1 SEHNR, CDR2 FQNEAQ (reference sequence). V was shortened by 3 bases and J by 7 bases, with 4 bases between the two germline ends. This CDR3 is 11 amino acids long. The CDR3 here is CASSLGNEQFF. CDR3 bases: TGTGCCAGCAGCTTGGGGAATGAGCAGTTCTTC.

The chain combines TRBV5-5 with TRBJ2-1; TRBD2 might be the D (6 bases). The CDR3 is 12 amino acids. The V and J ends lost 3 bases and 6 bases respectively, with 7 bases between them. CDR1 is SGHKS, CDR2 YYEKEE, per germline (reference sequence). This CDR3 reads CASSSSANEQFF. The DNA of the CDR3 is TGTGCCAGCAGCTCTAGCGCCAATGAGCAGTTCTTC.

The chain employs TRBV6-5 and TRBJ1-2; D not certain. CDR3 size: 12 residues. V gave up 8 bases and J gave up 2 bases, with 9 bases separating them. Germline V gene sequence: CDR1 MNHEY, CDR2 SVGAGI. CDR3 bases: TGTGCCAGCTGGCGGAGAAACTATGGCTACACCTTC. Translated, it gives CASWRRNYGYTF.

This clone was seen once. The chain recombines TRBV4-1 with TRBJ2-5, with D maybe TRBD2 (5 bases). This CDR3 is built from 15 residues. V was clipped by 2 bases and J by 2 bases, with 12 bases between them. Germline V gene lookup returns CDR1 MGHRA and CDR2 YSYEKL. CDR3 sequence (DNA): TGCGCCAGCAGCCAATTCTCAGCGGAACAAGAGACCCAGTACTTC. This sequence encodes CASSQFSAEQETQYF.

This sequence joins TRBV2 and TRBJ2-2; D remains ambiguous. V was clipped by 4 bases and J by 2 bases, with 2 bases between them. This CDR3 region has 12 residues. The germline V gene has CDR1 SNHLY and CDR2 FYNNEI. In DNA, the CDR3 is TGTGCCAGCAGTGTAAACACCGGGGAGCTGTTTTTT. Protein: CASSVNTGELFF.

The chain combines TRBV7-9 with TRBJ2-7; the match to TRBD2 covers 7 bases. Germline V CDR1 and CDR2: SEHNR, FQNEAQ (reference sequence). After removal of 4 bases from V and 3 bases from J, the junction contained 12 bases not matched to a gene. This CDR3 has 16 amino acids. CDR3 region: CASSSTGGPPLYEQYF. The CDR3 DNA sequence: TGTGCCAGCAGCTCCACGGGGGGTCCGCCTCTCTACGAGCAGTACTTC.

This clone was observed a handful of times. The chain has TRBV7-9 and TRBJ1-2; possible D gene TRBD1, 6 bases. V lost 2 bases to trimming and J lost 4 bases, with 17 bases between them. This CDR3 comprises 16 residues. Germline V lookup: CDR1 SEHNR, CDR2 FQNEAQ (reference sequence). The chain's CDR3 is CASSLTPRGTPYGYTF. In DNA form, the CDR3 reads TGTGCCAGCAGCTTAACTCCGAGGGGGACTCCCTATGGCTACACCTTC. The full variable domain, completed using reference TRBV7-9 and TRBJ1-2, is DTGVSQNPRHKITKRGQNVTFRCDPISEHNRLYWYRQTLGQGPEFLTYFQNEAQLEKSRLLSDRFSAERPKGSFSTLEIQRTEQGDSAMYLCASSLTPRGTPYGYTFGSGTRLTVV.

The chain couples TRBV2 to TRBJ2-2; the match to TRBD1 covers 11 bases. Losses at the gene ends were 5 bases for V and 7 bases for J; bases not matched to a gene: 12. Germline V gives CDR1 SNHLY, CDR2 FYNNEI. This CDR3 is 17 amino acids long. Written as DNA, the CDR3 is TGTGCCAGCAGTCCGAGTCGGACAGGGGGCGCTTTCGGGGAGCTGTTTTTT. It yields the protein CASSPSRTGGAFGELFF.

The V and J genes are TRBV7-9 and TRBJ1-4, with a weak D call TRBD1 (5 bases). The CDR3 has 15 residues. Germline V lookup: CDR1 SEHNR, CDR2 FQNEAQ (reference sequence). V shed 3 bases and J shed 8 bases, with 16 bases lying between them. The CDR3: CASSLATGGREKLFF. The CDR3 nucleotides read TGTGCCAGCAGCTTGGCGACCGGGGGTCGGGAAAAACTGTTTTTT.

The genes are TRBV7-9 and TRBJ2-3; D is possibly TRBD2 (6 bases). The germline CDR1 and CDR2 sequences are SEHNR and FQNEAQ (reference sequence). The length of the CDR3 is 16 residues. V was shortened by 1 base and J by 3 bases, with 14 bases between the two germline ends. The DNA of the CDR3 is TGTGCCAGCAGCTTAGAGTCGGAGGGTTCGACAGATACGCAGTATTTT. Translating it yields CASSLESEGSTDTQYF.

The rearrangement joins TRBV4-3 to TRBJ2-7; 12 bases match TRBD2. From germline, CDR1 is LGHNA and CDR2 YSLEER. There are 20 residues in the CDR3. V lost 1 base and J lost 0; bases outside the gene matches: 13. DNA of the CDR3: TGCGCCAGCAGCCAAGCTCCCCACGGGCTAGCGGGAGGGCCCTCCTACGAGCAGTACTTC. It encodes CASSQAPHGLAGGPSYEQYF.

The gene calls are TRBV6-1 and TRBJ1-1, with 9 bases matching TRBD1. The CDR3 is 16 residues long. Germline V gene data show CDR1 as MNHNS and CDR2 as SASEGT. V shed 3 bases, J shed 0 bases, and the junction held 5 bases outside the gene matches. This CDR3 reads CASSDNRGRVNTEAFF. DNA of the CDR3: TGTGCCAGCAGTGATAACAGGGGGCGAGTGAACACTGAAGCTTTCTTT.